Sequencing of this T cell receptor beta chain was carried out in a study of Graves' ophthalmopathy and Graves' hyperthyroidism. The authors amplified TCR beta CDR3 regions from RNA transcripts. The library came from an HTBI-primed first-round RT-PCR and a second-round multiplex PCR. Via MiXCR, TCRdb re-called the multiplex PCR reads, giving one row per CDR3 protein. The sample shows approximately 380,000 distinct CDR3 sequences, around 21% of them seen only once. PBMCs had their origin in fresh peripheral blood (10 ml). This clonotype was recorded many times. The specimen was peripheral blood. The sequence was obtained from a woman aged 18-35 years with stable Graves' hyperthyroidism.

The CDR3 DNA follows: TGTGCCAGTAGTCCCCCAGGGGACAGGGCGGGTCAGCCCCAGCATTTT. This gives the protein CASSPPGDRAGQPQHF. The V call is TRBV19, the J call TRBJ1-5; 9 nucleotides line up with TRBD1. CDR1 and CDR2 (germline): LNHDA, SQIVND (reference sequence). V shed 5 bases and J 6 bases; nucleotides not matched to a gene: 11. The CDR3 is 16 amino acids.